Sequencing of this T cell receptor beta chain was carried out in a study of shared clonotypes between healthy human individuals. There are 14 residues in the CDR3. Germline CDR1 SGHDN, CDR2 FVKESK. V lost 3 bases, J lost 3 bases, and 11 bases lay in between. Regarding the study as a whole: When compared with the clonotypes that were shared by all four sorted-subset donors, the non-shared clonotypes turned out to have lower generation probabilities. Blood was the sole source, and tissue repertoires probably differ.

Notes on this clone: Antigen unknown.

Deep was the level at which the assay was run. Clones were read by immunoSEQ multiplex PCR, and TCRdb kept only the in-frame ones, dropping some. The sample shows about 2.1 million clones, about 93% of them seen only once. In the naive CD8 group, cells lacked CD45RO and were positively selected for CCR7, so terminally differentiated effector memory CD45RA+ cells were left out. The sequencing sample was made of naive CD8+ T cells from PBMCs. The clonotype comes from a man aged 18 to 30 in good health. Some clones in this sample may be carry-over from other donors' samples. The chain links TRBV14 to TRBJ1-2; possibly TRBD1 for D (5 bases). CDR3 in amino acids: CASSQGQRDYGYTF. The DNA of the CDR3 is TGTGCCAGCAGCCAGGGGCAGCGGGACTATGGCTACACCTTC.